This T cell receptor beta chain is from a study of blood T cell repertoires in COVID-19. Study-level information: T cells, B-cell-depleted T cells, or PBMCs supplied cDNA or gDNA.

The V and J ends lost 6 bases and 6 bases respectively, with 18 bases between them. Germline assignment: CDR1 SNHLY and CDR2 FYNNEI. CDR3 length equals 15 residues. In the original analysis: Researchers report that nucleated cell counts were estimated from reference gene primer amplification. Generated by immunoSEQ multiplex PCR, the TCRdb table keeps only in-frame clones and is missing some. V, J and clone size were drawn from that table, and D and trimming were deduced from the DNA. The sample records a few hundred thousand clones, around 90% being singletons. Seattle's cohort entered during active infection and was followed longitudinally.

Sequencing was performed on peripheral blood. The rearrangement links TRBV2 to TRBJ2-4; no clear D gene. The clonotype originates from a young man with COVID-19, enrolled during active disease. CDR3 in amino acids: CASRVRRQSGNIQYF. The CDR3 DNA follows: TGTGCCAGCAGGGTCCGAAGGCAGTCGGGAAACATTCAGTACTTC.